The 22 T cell receptor beta chains presented below share a single source sample, sequenced in a study of breast tumors, draining lymph nodes, adjacent tissues (dated by TCRdb to 2015 to 2016). The library was prepared using multiplex PCR. The instrument given in TCRdb is Illumina HiSeq 2000. TCRdb passed the public sequencing reads through fastp at Q25 and MiXCR, retaining productive beta sequences. Under each unique CDR3 protein, matching rows form one entry showing the most common genes and DNA. In this sample the table shows fewer than 300,000 distinct CDR3 sequences, approximately 29% of which occur a single time. The ten most abundant clones make up just over 1.4% of the sample. Lymph node samples were obtained from the axillary draining lymph nodes of breast cancer patients. The sequenced sample consisted of axillary lymph node tissue. The receptor set was obtained from a female donor with breast cancer. Some clones in this sample may be carry-over from other donors' samples.

This clonotype was picked up many times. The V gene is TRBV13, the J gene TRBJ2-7; TRBD2 matches 12 bases. The germline V gene encodes CDR1 PRHDT and CDR2 FYEKMQ (reference sequence). The CDR3 is 17 residues long. Unmatched junction bases numbered 14, after V lost 5 bases and J lost 6 bases. The CDR3 bases are TGTGCCAGCAGCCCCAGGACTAGCGGGATTTCTTTTGGCGAGCAGTACTTC. It codes for CASSPRTSGISFGEQYF.

This clonotype has at least ten counts. The V gene is TRBV20-1, the J gene TRBJ2-1; 8 bases are shared with TRBD2. The V and J ends lost 2 bases and 2 bases, in that order; junction bases with no gene match: 5. Per the germline V gene, CDR1 is DFQATT and CDR2 is SNEGSKA (reference sequence). The CDR3 runs to 15 residues. CDR3: CSARSVSGAYNEQFF. In DNA form, the CDR3 reads TGCAGTGCTAGATCGGTTAGCGGGGCCTACAATGAGCAGTTCTTC.

On this clonotype itself: Since a much larger clone is just one base distant, this may be a read error. The rearrangement joins TRBV3-1 to TRBJ2-5; TRBD2 aligns across 8 bases. V lost 4 bases and J lost 7; bases outside the gene matches: 14. This CDR3 contains 16 residues. Germline V CDR1 and CDR2: LGHDT, YNNKEL (reference sequence). The CDR3 sequence: CASSRDLASGRRTQYF. The CDR3 DNA follows: TGTGCCAGCAGCCGAGACTTGGCTAGCGGGCGGCGGACCCAGTACTTC.

The DNA of the CDR3 is TGCAGCGCCTGGGACAGGGGGCTGGCTGAAGCTTTCTTT. This translates into CSAWDRGLAEAFF. The chain has TRBV29-1 and TRBJ1-1, with TRBD1 matching over 12 bases. The CDR3 is 13 residues long. V lost 7 bases, J lost 6 bases, and 6 bases stayed unmatched. Germline assignment: CDR1 SQVTM and CDR2 ANQGSEA.

The chain combines TRBV5-1 with TRBJ1-2; D is possibly TRBD1 (5 bases). Germline loops: CDR1 SGHRS, CDR2 YFSETQ. Trimming left V 5 bases short and J 4 bases short, with 12 bases between. The CDR3 runs 13 residues. DNA for the CDR3: TGCGCCAGCAGTGAGGGGCGCGGCTATGGCTACACCTTC. This gives the protein CASSEGRGYGYTF. The variable domain in full, completed from reference TRBV5-1 and TRBJ1-2, reads KAGVTQTPRYLIKTRGQQVTLSCSPISGHRSVSWYQQTPGQGLQFLFEYFSETQRNKGNFPGRFSGRQFSNSRSEMNVSTLELGDSALYLCASSEGRGYGYTFGSGTRLTVV.

J is TRBJ2-1 and V is TRBV2; TRBD2 matches 8 bases. CDR3 length equals 17 residues. Per germline, CDR1 SNHLY and CDR2 FYNNEI. V shed 6 bases and J 3 bases; nucleotides not matched to a gene: 13. The CDR3 nucleotides read TGTGCCAGCAGCTTAAGGGGGACTAGTGGGAACTACAATGAGCAGTTCTTC. Translation gives CASSLRGTSGNYNEQFF.

This clonotype occurred a few times. This chain connects TRBV18 to TRBJ2-1; 7 bases are a match to TRBD2. V lost 6 bases and J lost 3; bases outside the gene matches: 11. This CDR3 has 16 residues. Germline V gene lookup returns CDR1 KGHSH and CDR2 LQKENI. In DNA, the CDR3 is TGTGCCAGCTCCCCTGGGGGGGGAGCGGACTACAATGAGCAGTTCTTC. Translation gives CASSPGGGADYNEQFF. Variable domain in full (rest from reference TRBV18 and TRBJ2-1): NAGVMQNPRHLVRRRGQEARLRCSPMKGHSHVYWYRQLPEEGLKFMVYLQKENIIDESGMPKERFSAEFPKEGPSILRIQQVVRGDSAAYFCASSPGGGADYNEQFFGPGTRLTVL.

This clonotype has a count of ten or more. V is TRBV7-8 and J is TRBJ2-1, with 12 bases aligning to TRBD2. Trimming cost V 2 bases and J 5 bases; bases outside gene matches: 7. The CDR3 covers 17 residues. The germline gives CDR1 SGHVS, CDR2 FQNEAQ. In DNA form, the CDR3 reads TGTGCCAGCAGCTTAAGGAGACTAGCGGGGGAGAACAATGAGCAGTTCTTC. Translated: CASSLRRLAGENNEQFF.

This clonotype was seen ten or more times. The chain is built from TRBV5-1 and TRBJ2-6; the D gene is possibly TRBD2 (6 bases). The CDR3 has 17 amino acids. Germline V CDR1 and CDR2: SGHRS, YFSETQ. V was trimmed by 1 base and J by 0 bases, leaving 11 bases between them. The CDR3 DNA is TGCGCCAGCAGCTTGTCGGGAGCCGGCTCTGGGGCCAACGTCCTGACTTTC. Its protein product is CASSLSGAGSGANVLTF.

The chain joins TRBV7-3 to TRBJ1-2; D gene unclear. Germline CDR1 and CDR2: SGHTA and FQGTGA. CDR3 size: 13 residues. V was cut by 5 bases and J by 8 bases, with 15 bases left in between. The CDR3 spells CASSPIEREGYTF. The CDR3 DNA reads as TGTGCCAGCAGCCCCATCGAGCGGGAGGGCTACACCTTC.

This clonotype was recorded at least ten times. The CDR3 here is CASSYMWSTDTQYF. CDR3 DNA: TGTGCCAGCAGTTATATGTGGAGCACAGATACGCAGTATTTT. V and J are TRBV12-3 or TRBV12-4 and TRBJ2-3; D not resolved. Trimming cost V 4 bases and J 0 bases, with 8 bases left between them. This CDR3 spans 14 amino acids.

This clonotype has a handful of counts. The chain joins TRBV28 to TRBJ2-5; D gene unclear. Per the germline V gene, CDR1 is MDHEN and CDR2 is SYDVKM. V lost 6 bases, J lost 3 bases, and 11 bases lay in between. CDR3 length: 13 amino acids. Written as DNA, the CDR3 is TGTGCCAGCAGGACGGCAGTAAAAGAGACCCAGTACTTC. Amino acid sequence: CASRTAVKETQYF. Looking up the rest from reference TRBV28 and TRBJ2-5 gives the full variable domain: DVKVTQSSRYLVKRTGEKVFLECVQDMDHENMFWYRQDPGLGLRLIYFSYDVKMKEKGDIPEGYSVSREKKERFSLILESASTNQTSMYLCASRTAVKETQYFGPGTRLLVL.

This chain uses TRBV24-1 with TRBJ1-4, with TRBD1 as a possible D gene (5 bases). The germline gives CDR1 KGHDR, CDR2 SFDVKD. This CDR3 is built from 17 residues. Trimming shortened V by 8 bases and J by 15 bases, and 33 bases separated the two germline ends. The DNA for the CDR3 is TGTGCCACCATCCAAACCGAGGGGACGGCACTTAATGAAAACTTGTTTTTT. Translating gives CATIQTEGTALNENLFF.

This clonotype was counted many times. The V and J genes are TRBV6-2 or TRBV6-3 and TRBJ1-6; no clear D gene. Between the trimmed V and J ends, which lost 0 bases and 11 bases, there was a span of 5 bases. The CDR3 sequence is 12 residues long. Germline-derived CDR1 and CDR2 are MNHEY and SVGEGT. Here the CDR3 reads CASSYSGAPLHF. The CDR3 DNA follows: TGTGCCAGCAGTTACTCGGGTGCACCCCTCCACTTT.

This clonotype was picked up many times. The chain couples TRBV18 to TRBJ1-4; tentatively, D is TRBD1 (5 bases). V dropped 10 bases and J dropped 5 bases, with 11 bases sitting between them. The CDR3 loop spans 12 amino acids. Germline V gene data show CDR1 as KGHSH and CDR2 as LQKENI. Here the CDR3 reads CATGTVNEKLFF. CDR3 nucleotide sequence: TGTGCCACCGGGACGGTGAATGAAAAACTGTTTTTT.

This clonotype was recorded many times. J is TRBJ2-7 and V is TRBV3-1, with 7 bases identical to TRBD2. V was clipped by 2 bases and J by 0 bases; unmatched bases: 7. The germline V gene encodes CDR1 LGHDT and CDR2 YNNKEL (reference sequence). This CDR3 comprises 16 residues. CDR3 in DNA: TGTGCCAGCAGCCAAACGGGGAGGGGAAGCTCCTACGAGCAGTACTTC. Protein: CASSQTGRGSSYEQYF.

The rearrangement links TRBV20-1 to TRBJ2-3; 13 bases fit TRBD2. Germline values: CDR1 DFQATT, CDR2 SNEGSKA (reference sequence). The CDR3 is made up of 15 amino acids. Germline trimming cut 5 bases from V and 4 bases from J; bases unmatched to any gene: 6. The CDR3 DNA reads as TGCAGTGCTTCCGGGACTAGCGGGGCATCAGATACGCAGTATTTT. Protein product: CSASGTSGASDTQYF.

This clonotype was counted many times. The V gene is TRBV3-1, the J gene TRBJ2-7, with 7 bases identical to TRBD2. The CDR3 spans 16 residues. V lost 4 bases and J lost 6; bases outside the gene matches: 15. In germline, CDR1 is LGHDT, CDR2 YNNKEL (reference sequence). The CDR3: CASSRPIGAGIPEQYF. The CDR3, as DNA: TGTGCCAGCAGCCGCCCCATTGGAGCGGGAATTCCCGAGCAGTACTTC.

This clonotype was seen repeatedly, ten times or more. The V gene is TRBV19, the J gene TRBJ1-5, with D unclear. CDR3 size: 13 residues. V gave up 5 bases and J gave up 5 bases, with 10 bases separating them. Germline V gene data show CDR1 as LNHDA and CDR2 as SQIVND (reference sequence). CDR3 sequence reads: CASSVGRDQPQHF. For the CDR3, the DNA is TGTGCCAGTAGTGTTGGGAGGGATCAGCCCCAGCATTTT.

This clonotype has just a few counts. This may arise from a read error, as a much more abundant clone is one base away. This chain uses TRBV6-1 with TRBJ2-7; D call uncertain. Germline CDR1 reads MNHNS; CDR2 reads SASEGT. V lost 5 bases, J lost 3 bases, and 8 bases lay in between. The CDR3 is 12 residues long. CDR3 sequence reads: CASSQTYYEQYF. In nucleotides, the CDR3 is TGTGCCAGCAGTCAAACCTACTACGAGCAGTACTTC.

This clonotype was recorded many times. A much larger clone sits a single nucleotide away, making a read error possible. The chain employs TRBV6-4 and TRBJ2-7; D is perhaps TRBD2 (5 bases). The CDR3 consists of 14 residues. Germline assignment: CDR1 MRHNA and CDR2 SNTAGT. The V and J ends lost 5 bases and 3 bases respectively, with 14 bases between them. In nucleotides, the CDR3 is TGTGCCAGCAGTCACTACCACGGGAACTACGAGCAGTACTTC. It encodes CASSHYHGNYEQYF.

The chain recombines TRBV20-1 with TRBJ1-3, with 7 bases fitting TRBD1. J gave up 4 bases and V 3 bases, and 9 bases lay outside the gene matches. CDR3 size: 15 residues. Germline V gene sequence: CDR1 DFQATT, CDR2 SNEGSKA (reference sequence). The CDR3 region is CSARGQRILGNTIYF. The CDR3 nucleotides read TGCAGTGCTAGGGGACAGCGGATCCTCGGAAACACCATATATTTT.